The 6 T cell receptor beta chains reported below all come from one sample, sequenced in a study of early T cells in non-severe SARS-CoV-2 infection. TCRdb re-derived calls from the 5' RACE reads in MiXCR, one entry per CDR3 protein. The sample holds 68,000 or so distinct CDR3 sequences; 11% are singletons and the top ten take around 6.1%. The sample consisted of whole blood. The receptors shown here come from an adult who was a healthcare worker with PCR-confirmed SARS-CoV-2 infection or an uninfected control (not recorded which).

The chain employs TRBV7-9 and TRBJ1-1; D is undetermined. This CDR3 region has 13 residues. CDR1 is SEHNR, CDR2 FQNEAQ, per germline (reference sequence). Trimming left V 5 bases short and J 5 bases short, with 12 bases between. DNA of the CDR3: TGTGCCAGCAGCACGGGATTTTTTACTGAAGCTTTCTTT. Translated: CASSTGFFTEAFF.

This clonotype was recorded many times. The V call is TRBV10-3, the J call TRBJ2-1; no reliable D call. Germline-derived CDR1 and CDR2 are ENHRY and SYGVKD. The length of the CDR3 is 12 residues. Trimming pared 3 bases from V and 7 bases from J, leaving 7 bases between. The CDR3 DNA reads as TGTGCCATCAGTGAACAACTTAATGAGCAGTTCTTC. Translated: CAISEQLNEQFF.

This clonotype showed up many times. The V gene is TRBV5-6, the J gene TRBJ2-7, with D possibly TRBD2 on 6 matching bases. The CDR3 runs 14 residues. CDR1 and CDR2 (germline): SGHDT, YYEEEE. Deletions cut 0 bases from V and 1 base from J, with 8 bases between. The chain's CDR3 is CASSLAGVSYEQYF. The CDR3 DNA reads as TGTGCCAGCAGCTTGGCGGGGGTATCCTACGAGCAGTACTTC. The full variable domain, its missing parts supplied by reference TRBV5-6 and TRBJ2-7, is DAGVTQSPTHLIKTRGQQVTLRCSPKSGHDTVSWYQQALGQGPQFIFQYYEEEERQRGNFPDRFSGHQFPNYSSELNVNALLLGDSALYLCASSLAGVSYEQYFGPGTRLTVT.

This clonotype is labeled as medium-sized. The J gene is TRBJ2-1, the V gene TRBV6-2 or TRBV6-3; no clear D. Germline values: CDR1 MNHEY, CDR2 SVGEGT. V was clipped by 4 bases and J by 6 bases, with 4 bases between them. This CDR3 has 11 amino acids. The CDR3 region has the DNA TGTGCCAGCAGTTTCGTCAATGAGCAGTTCTTC. Amino acid sequence: CASSFVNEQFF.

The chain is built from TRBV4-1 and TRBJ2-7; 8 bases match TRBD2. V shed 7 bases, J shed 5 bases, and the junction held 10 bases outside the gene matches. Germline V lookup: CDR1 MGHRA, CDR2 YSYEKL. The CDR3 consists of 14 residues. The CDR3 DNA reads as TGCGCCAGCACACTAATAGCGGGATCGGACGAGCAGTACTTC. It codes for CASTLIAGSDEQYF.

This clonotype appeared many times. V and J are TRBV6-2 or TRBV6-3 and TRBJ2-7; 8 bases match TRBD2. V dropped 7 bases and J dropped 3; count of bases not matched to a gene: 8. Germline CDR1 and CDR2: MNHEY and SVGEGT. This CDR3 comprises 14 residues. CDR3 loop: CASTLGSGSYEQYF. Written as DNA, the CDR3 is TGTGCCAGCACCCTTGGAAGCGGGAGCTACGAGCAGTACTTC.